This TCR beta chain was recovered during a study of cytotoxic CD8 clonotypes in ibrutinib-treated CLL. The method was immunoSEQ multiplex PCR; TCRdb's version includes in-frame clones alone and lacks a portion of them. The sample has about 140,000 clones; around 77% are singletons. The germline V gene encodes CDR1 SQVTM and CDR2 ANQGSEA. V was clipped by 7 bases and J by 4 bases; unmatched bases: 16. The CDR3 has 16 residues. This TCR came from a human donor with chronic lymphocytic leukemia. The rearrangement joins TRBV29-1 to TRBJ2-3; 8 bases agree with TRBD2. Material: PBMCs, obtained after 12 months of ibrutinib treatment. The CDR3 bases are TGCAGCGGGGTGGCGGGGGGAACCGGTTCGCCAGATACGCAGTATTTT. Its protein is CSGVAGGTGSPDTQYF.